This T cell receptor beta chain is drawn from a study of T cell repertoires in cytomegalovirus infection. The wider study: Well-studied HLA-B-restricted epitopes and recently identified HLA-C-restricted epitopes of CMV were both used in the study. Public TCR beta signatures were indicative of both CMV infection and a matching HLA type.

Using its own MiXCR run on the reads, TCRdb lists one record per CDR3 protein. The sample gives 650,000 to 850,000 distinct CDR3 sequences, under 35% of which show up once; 10% to 15% is in the top ten. This clonotype was recorded a few times. Its target is not known. Study-level results: It was HLA-C-restricted CMV-specific TCR beta clonotypes that dominated the response ex vivo.

This CDR3 is 18 amino acids long. The V segment lost 0 bases and the J segment 0 bases; nucleotides outside the gene matches: 9. The germline CDR1 and CDR2 sequences are SGHVS and FNYEAQ. Sequencing was performed on cultured CD8+ T cells from PBMCs, taken from culture after CMV antigen stimulation. The receptor's source is a human donor in good health (CMV status not recorded). Some clones in this sample may be carry-over from other donors' samples. The chain couples TRBV7-6 to TRBJ1-2; TRBD1 aligns across 8 bases. CDR3 coding DNA: TGTGCCAGCAGCTTAGCCTCATTCCGGGACAGGTCTAACTATGGCTACACCTTC. This sequence encodes CASSLASFRDRSNYGYTF.